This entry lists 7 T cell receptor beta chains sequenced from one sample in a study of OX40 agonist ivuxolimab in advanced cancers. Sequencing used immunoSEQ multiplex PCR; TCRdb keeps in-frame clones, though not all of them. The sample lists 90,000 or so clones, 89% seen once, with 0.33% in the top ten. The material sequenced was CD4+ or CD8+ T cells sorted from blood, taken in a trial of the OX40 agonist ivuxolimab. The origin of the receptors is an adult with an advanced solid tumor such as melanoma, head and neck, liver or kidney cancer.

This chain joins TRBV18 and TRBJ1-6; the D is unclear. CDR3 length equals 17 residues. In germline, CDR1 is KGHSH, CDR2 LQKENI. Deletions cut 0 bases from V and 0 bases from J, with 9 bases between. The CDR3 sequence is CASSPPGESSYNSPLHF. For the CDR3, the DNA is TGTGCCAGCTCACCACCTGGGGAAAGCTCCTATAATTCACCCCTCCACTTT.

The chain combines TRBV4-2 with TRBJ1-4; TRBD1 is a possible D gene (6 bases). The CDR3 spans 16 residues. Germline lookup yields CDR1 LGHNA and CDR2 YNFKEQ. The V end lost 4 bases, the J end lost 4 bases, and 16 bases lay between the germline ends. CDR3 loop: CASSLSRGHGNEKLFF. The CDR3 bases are TGTGCCAGCAGCCTATCCCGGGGGCATGGTAATGAAAAACTGTTTTTT.

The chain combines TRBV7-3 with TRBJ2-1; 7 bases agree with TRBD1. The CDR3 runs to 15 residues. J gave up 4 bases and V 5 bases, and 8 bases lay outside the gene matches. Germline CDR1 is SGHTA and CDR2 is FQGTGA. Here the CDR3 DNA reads TGTGCCAGCAGCCCGGGACAGAGCCTTTACAATGAGCAGTTCTTC. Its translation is CASSPGQSLYNEQFF.

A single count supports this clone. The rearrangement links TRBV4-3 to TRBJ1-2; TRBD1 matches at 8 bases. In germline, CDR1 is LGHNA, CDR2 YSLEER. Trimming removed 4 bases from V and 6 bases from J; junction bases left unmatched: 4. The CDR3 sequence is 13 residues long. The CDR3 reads CASSLSQGDGYTF. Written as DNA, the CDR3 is TGCGCCAGCAGCCTCTCACAGGGGGATGGCTACACCTTC.

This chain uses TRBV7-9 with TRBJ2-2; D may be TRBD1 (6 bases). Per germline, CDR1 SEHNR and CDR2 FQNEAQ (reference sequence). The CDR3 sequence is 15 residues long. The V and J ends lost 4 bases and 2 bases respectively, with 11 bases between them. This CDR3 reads CASSSPGQNTGELFF. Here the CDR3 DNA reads TGTGCCAGCAGCTCCCCGGGACAAAACACCGGGGAGCTGTTTTTT.

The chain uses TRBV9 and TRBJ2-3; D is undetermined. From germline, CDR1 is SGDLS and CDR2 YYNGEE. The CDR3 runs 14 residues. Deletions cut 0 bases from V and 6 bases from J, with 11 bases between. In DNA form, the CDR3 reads TGTGCCAGCAGCGTAGAAGGGAAAACGGATACGCAGTATTTT. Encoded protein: CASSVEGKTDTQYF.

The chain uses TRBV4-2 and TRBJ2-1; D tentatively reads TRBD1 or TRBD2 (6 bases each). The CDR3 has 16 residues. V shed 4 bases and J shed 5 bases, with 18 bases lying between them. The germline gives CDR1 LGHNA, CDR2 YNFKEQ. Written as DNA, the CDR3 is TGTGCCAGCAGCCGAGCGAGGGGGGTTTGGAACAATGAGCAGTTCTTC. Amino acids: CASSRARGVWNNEQFF.